This T cell receptor (beta chain) was recovered during a study of PD-L1 blockade in urothelial cancer. The overall study: T cell content in blood samples showed a median of 141,255.

Clones were sequenced by immunoSEQ multiplex PCR, and TCRdb holds only the in-frame ones, with some missing. Among around 130,000 clones listed, approximately 88% were seen once. The CDR3 length is 16 residues. The V gene's germline CDR1 is SGHVS and CDR2 FQNEAQ. The V and J ends lost 5 bases and 4 bases, in that order; junction bases with no gene match: 13. The time point was: pretreatment peripheral blood. V and J are TRBV7-8 and TRBJ2-7, with 8 bases lining up with TRBD2. The sequencing used PBMCs, collected around atezolizumab (anti-PD-L1) treatment. The source is a man aged 45-65 years with urothelial cancer. The chain's CDR3 is CASSELFAGGSYEQYF. DNA for the CDR3: TGTGCCAGCAGCGAACTCTTTGCGGGAGGTTCTTACGAGCAGTACTTC. Variable domain in full (rest from reference TRBV7-8 and TRBJ2-7): GAGVSQSPRYKVAKRGQDVALRCDPISGHVSLFWYQQALGQGPEFLTYFQNEAQLDKSGLPSDRFFAERPEGSVSTLKIQRTQQEDSAVYLCASSELFAGGSYEQYFGPGTRLTVT.